The TCR beta chain under discussion was sequenced for a study of cytomegalovirus exposure and HLA in healthy donors (dated by TCRdb to 2015 to 2018). Describing the broader study: According to an earlier analysis of 587 of the donors, about 170 million T cells yielded over 100 million unique TCR beta sequences and 276 Gb of sequence data. Approximately 300 gigabases of sequencing data and around 80 million unique TCR sequences made up an early release that covered 500 to 700 HLA-typed donors. Of the 398 genotyped donors, about 84% fell in the genetic ancestry cluster associated with self-reported Caucasian donors. The study was designed to test whether signatures of past pathogen exposure could be identified by cataloging public T cell receptors. Using immunosequencing, the study profiled T cell repertoires from 640 or so subjects and related those repertoires to cytomegalovirus serostatus. Besides the first cohort of around 670 subjects, a separate validation cohort made up of roughly 120 different subjects was used. To predict cytomegalovirus infection status, the study combined high-throughput TCR immunosequencing, statistical association of individual TCRs with disease status, and machine learning. To study patterns of TCR occurrence, a later analysis re-analyzed previously published TCR beta repertoires from 700 or so donors and added high-resolution HLA genotyping. In the later analysis, no new phenotypic data were used to find candidate immune exposures; instead, reliance was placed on TCR beta sequences and their occurrence across donors. In an earlier analysis of 550 to 700 of the donors, high-throughput TCR beta sequencing was used to judge whether each TCR beta V gene segment behaved as functional or pseudogenic. Donor age, sex, ethnicity and CMV serostatus were compiled together with the repertoire data. Genome-wide SNP genotypes for about 60% of the 666 donors were used in a later genetic analysis, which treated that subset as a discovery cohort. Every repertoire in the discovery cohort had been generated on one and the same sequencing platform. Both class I and class II loci were covered by HLA typing, at four-digit resolution. Typing coverage differed by locus: A, B, C, DRB1 and DQB1 were typed in about 629-630 donors, DQA1 in around 500, DPA1 in 600 to 610, and DPB1 in about 450. Roughly 5 DR-DQ haplotypes were handled as single units for association and clustering, since linkage in the cohort was strong. Among about 410 genotyped donors of the cohort, an average of around 240,000 unique TCR beta nucleotide sequences was sequenced per donor, of which 15% to 20% were non-productive.

This clone appeared a few times. Which antigen it targets is not known. Nothing much larger sits one base from this clone, and base qualities are not available. The protocol used for the library was the immunoSEQ multiplex PCR assay. A mixture of 60 forward primers for TCR Vbeta segments and 13 reverse primers for TCR Jbeta segments was used in the multiplex PCR. The CDR3 region of rearranged TCR beta genes was amplified from genomic DNA with a multiplex PCR assay. The amplified TCR beta libraries were sequenced on the Illumina HiSeq System as 87-base-pair reads. In the authors' own workflow: In a later analysis, about 80 million unique TCR beta chains were counted across the roughly 610 repertoires, and approximately 11 million of these chains were shared by at least two donors. A nearest-neighbor algorithm error-corrected the raw reads and collapsed the reads into unique sequences, merging closely related sequences to remove PCR and sequencing errors. CDR3 sequences were aligned to IMGT reference sequences to assign V, D and J gene segments. For a sequence to be retained, at least a six-nucleotide match to both a V gene segment and a J gene segment was required. Rearrangements were classified as productive when the CDR3 lacked stop codons and remained in frame with V and J, and all other rearrangements were classified as non-productive. CDR3 was defined according to IMGT convention as the region running from the second conserved V-encoded cysteine to the conserved J-encoded phenylalanine. In an earlier analysis of around 570 of the donors, sequences lacking an unambiguous match to a single V gene segment were excluded. An earlier analysis of roughly 590 of the donors called V segments functional above 56.7% productive rearrangements and segregating when the between-donor standard deviation exceeded 5%. To diagnose cytomegalovirus status from the catalog of TCR beta chain sequences, a statistical classification framework was built. A later analysis assigned V and J genes by comparing TCR nucleotide sequences with IMGT/GENE-DB human TR gene sequences. Using the TCRdist pipeline, a later analysis assigned CDR3 sequences along with most-parsimonious VDJ recombination scenarios. In a later analysis, every TCR beta chain was defined by the combination of its CDR3 amino acid sequence and its V-gene family, and reads without a unique V-gene family were dropped. In a later analysis, 450 to 600 highly shared, low-generation-probability nucleotide sequences were removed to address suspected cross-contamination and a sequencing artifact. For each public chain, a later analysis derived a clonal expansion index from normalized ranks of inferred template counts within each repertoire. In a later analysis, generation probabilities were computed using a VDJ recombination model fitted to out-of-frame rearrangements, and the results were checked against IGoR. Hypergeometric tests were used in a later analysis to score TCR-TCR, TCR-HLA and TCR-CMV co-occurrence, with a repertoire-size bias correction applied to the TCR pairs. In a later analysis, false discovery rates were estimated by permuting HLA or CMV assignments 20 times. A later analysis grouped co-occurring TCRs with DBSCAN, adding TCRdist sequence similarity when clustering within HLA-allele-positive subsets. Repertoires with fewer than 30,000 or more than 120,000 public chains, plus five repertoires with anomalous nucleotide sharing, were excluded from co-occurrence clustering. The immuneACCESS repertoire file appears here via TCRdb, limited to in-frame rearrangements. These files lack a portion of the clones; in checked studies, under half of the deficit traces to unresolved V genes, and the cause of the others is not known. The D gene and trimming were derived from the DNA, and the V and J assignments and clone size from that table. This sample holds tens of thousands of clones; around 78% were observed only once. 4.5% of the sample belongs to the ten largest clones.

The cohort comprised 710 or so healthy bone marrow donors. At the time of sampling, every cohort member was nominally healthy, though immune exposures that went unrecorded were likely present. The donor was CMV seronegative and was included in the group of approximately 350 seronegative cohort members. Each donor provided a peripheral blood sample, and peripheral blood mononuclear cells were used for TCR beta sequencing. The Qiagen DNeasy Blood Extraction Kit was used to extract genomic DNA from the blood cell samples. Study-wide findings and limitations: In an earlier analysis of 587 of the donors, most TCR beta V segments appeared in productive rearrangements about 87% or about 30% of the time, broadly matching IMGT annotations. A further reported finding was that TCR beta sequences accurately predicted the HLA-A and HLA-B alleles for most subjects in the first cohort. A later analysis found that TCR association rates varied across HLA loci, with DRB1 alleles showing the most associated TCRs and HLA-C alleles the fewest. Most TCR sequences were seen in very few donors, while some public TCRs were found in many individuals. According to a later genetic analysis, donors in an Asian-associated ancestry cluster had fewer N-insertions in productive TCRs than the approximately 650-donor mean. Several of the top co-occurrence clusters appeared to be linked to parvovirus B19, influenza, CMV and Epstein-Barr virus, according to a later analysis. Because HLA typing was missing for some donors at each locus, association tests included only the typed subset. A group of highly shared sequence variants was considered likely to be a technical artifact of the sequencing pipeline. About 17 rarely observed V segments, including chromosome 9 orphons, were excluded from the earlier analysis of several hundred of the donors because counts were too low. Immune exposure information for the cohort was limited to CMV serostatus. Sequencing depth was assumed to be roughly uniform across donors in the presence/absence analyses, though that assumption may not hold. In a later analysis, HLA-associated TCR beta chains were found to be more clonally expanded and to have lower generation probabilities than equally common non-associated chains. The authors suggested that the approach could potentially be extended to other disease states and immunological phenotypes. A few of the identified cytomegalovirus-associated TCR beta chains were confirmed in vitro to be specific for cytomegalovirus antigens. Only TCR beta chains were sequenced in this cohort, and the absence of alpha or paired-chain data limited detectable features. The study gave a list of more than 150 TCR beta chains associated with cytomegalovirus. Cytomegalovirus status was reported to be diagnosed by the classifier with high specificity and sensitivity in both the original and validation cohorts. Correlated functional status among segregating V segments might be attributable to linkage disequilibrium, but an unknown experimental factor could not be ruled out. According to a later analysis, most CMV-associated TCR beta chains appeared to be HLA-restricted, and the HLA associations seemed to be driven largely by CMV exposure. In a later genetic analysis, a missense DCLRE1C variant was associated with V-gene and J-gene trimming of TCR beta chains, and the association was replicated in an independent cohort. In a later analysis, around 17,000 TCR beta sequences were associated with specific HLA alleles at a false discovery rate of 0.05. When HLA alleles, especially DR and DQ, strongly co-occurred, TCR associations were difficult to assign to individual alleles.

Sequencing input: PBMCs. This TCR came from a man aged 35 to 55 in good health and CMV-seronegative.

The CDR3 sequence is CASEATSGANVLTF. The nucleotide sequence reads as follows: TGTGCCAGCGAGGCGACTTCTGGGGCCAACGTCCTGACTTTC. The chain joins TRBV2 to TRBJ2-6; the D gene is unclear. Including the terminal cysteine and phenylalanine, the CDR3 comprises 14 residues. Of all the DNA, just the CDR3 is kept, 42 bases in frame from base 1. The germline V gene gives CDR1 as SNHLY and CDR2 as FYNNEI. Trimming costs V 8 bases and J 1 base, and their ends lie 9 bases apart.